A single T cell receptor (beta chain) is shown here with its context. Its antigen specificity is not known. No qualities accompany the bases; no much larger clone lies one base away. The germline V gene (reference sequence) gives CDR1 as LNHDA and CDR2 as SQIVND. Here V drops 5 bases and J drops 9 bases, and the junction holds 8 bases not matched to any gene. Taken from cysteine to phenylalanine, the CDR3 has 14 residues. This entry keeps only the CDR3 DNA: 42 bases, framed from base 1. The library came from 5' RACE. Sequencing was carried out with an Illumina HiSeq 2500. The second PCR ran for about 6 to 11 cycles and used a J-beta primer mix along with a sample-barcoded 5' primer. A unique molecular identifier was introduced onto each TCR beta cDNA molecule by a template-switch 5' adaptor carrying 12 random nucleotides. At least 2.5 million CDR3-containing paired-end reads were obtained from each sample. All of the RNA was converted into first-strand cDNA using the Mint cDNA synthesis kit, with a TRBC-specific oligonucleotide serving as the primer. After uracil-DNA glycosylase treatment, a first 18-cycle PCR used universal primers M1SS and BC2_uni_R on all cDNA. Processing in the source paper ran as follows. For normalization, 1 million high-quality reads, each with a distinct molecular identifier, were randomly selected from each sample. Reads sharing molecular identifiers were discarded rather than binned into consensus sequences. MiTCR, run with a Q25 quality threshold and the strictest error-elimination algorithm, handled CDR3 identification, clonotype clustering and error correction. Lower-bound total TCR beta diversity was estimated with a nonparametric unseen species model using Euler transformation. In-frame beta chains were kept once TCRdb had trimmed the public reads at Q25 with fastp and called clones with MiXCR. Identical CDR3 protein sequences are pooled into one entry, listed with their most common genes and DNA. The V and J calls, along with clone size, are taken from TCRdb and not from the paper's own processing. This sample lists around 1,000,000 distinct CDR3 sequences; almost 25% were detected once. The top ten clones comprise approximately 0.79% of the sample.

This sample stems from a study of blood T cells in healthy people across ages (dated by TCRdb to 2013 to 2016). At the level of the whole study: Template switching captured roughly one uniquely barcoded TCR beta cDNA molecule per two T cells in model experiments. For two donors (one aged 18 to 29 and one aged 80 or older), the study analyzed two additional independent replicas of 1 million unique cDNA reads from the same blood draw. To track age-related changes in TCR beta repertoire diversity, the study relied on deep sequencing normalized with unique cDNA molecular identifiers. Four age groups were formed from the donors: young (average approximately 16 years), middle-aged (around 39), aged (about 62) and long-lived (around 82). The research as a whole found: Compared with the aged group, the long-lived group had more naive CD4+ T cells, fewer expanded clones and increased TCR diversity, a pattern suggesting age selection. Estimates of total diversity based on one million sequenced T cells were regarded as lower bounds and as underestimates. Observed TCR beta diversity correlated strongly with the percentage of naive T cells measured by flow cytometry. Observed TCR beta diversity per million T cells fell roughly linearly with age, and a significant reduction was already apparent by age about 36. Conclusive comparison of naive and antigen-experienced compartments was prevented by the profiling of bulk unsorted PBMCs. The CMV infection status of donors was not known, potentially confounding age-related changes in expanded clonotypes.

Donors were roughly 40 systemically healthy Caucasian individuals from Russia aged roughly 6 to 100 years. Each donor gave about 9.2 milliliters of peripheral blood, drawn into EDTA-treated Vacutainer tubes. Ficoll-Paque density-gradient centrifugation was used to isolate PBMCs, with at least 7 million obtained per sample. Trizol reagent was used to extract total RNA from PBMCs, with at least 6 micrograms per sample. For every donor, an aliquot of PBMCs went through flow cytometry to measure the percentages of naive CD45RAhigh/CD27high T cells. Another study also made use of these data, one on T cells of mothers and their children. From the second report: Nine systemically healthy Caucasian individuals, comprising three mothers and their six children, were included as donors. cDNA synthesis consumed the entire amount of extracted RNA, loaded at about 1.6 ug RNA in each 15 ul reaction. In the second PCR, sample barcodes and 2-4 random nucleotides were introduced via the M1S primer. Over 8.5 million TCR beta CDR3 reads came from each mother, compared with roughly 2.8 million reads from each child. TCR recombination output is similarly shaped by thymic selection in related and unrelated pairs, with a minor effect exerted by inherited differences. Related mother-child pairs always showed normalized repertoire overlap that was slightly higher than in unrelated mother-child pairs, though the difference was never significant. With a sensitivity of approximately 100 clones per million clonotypes, no persistent microchimeric T cell clones were detected. The study used deep NGS to compare TCR beta repertoires of mothers and children, seeking features distinguishing related mother-child pairs from unrelated individuals. On average, the children were about 12 +/- 4 years old, while the mothers were about 38 +/- 4 years old. Libraries were sequenced on Illumina HiSeq 2000 with 100+100 nt paired-end reads after adapter ligation with NEBNext reagents. To avoid cross-contamination, the mother libraries and the child libraries were prepared a month apart and sequenced in separate runs. For each donor, between roughly 500,000 and 2,300,000 distinct TCR beta clonotypes were identified. Naive TCR beta clonotypes were estimated from low-frequency clonotypes matched to each donor's FACS-determined naive share, without sorting.

This sequence was found in a girl under 10 years old in good health. The sequencing sample was made of blood. The rearrangement joined TRBV19 to TRBJ2-1; TRBD1 agrees with 9 junctional bases. The CDR3: CASSPMTGGLEQFF. The DNA reads TGTGCCAGTAGTCCTATGACAGGGGGTCTTGAGCAGTTCTTC.